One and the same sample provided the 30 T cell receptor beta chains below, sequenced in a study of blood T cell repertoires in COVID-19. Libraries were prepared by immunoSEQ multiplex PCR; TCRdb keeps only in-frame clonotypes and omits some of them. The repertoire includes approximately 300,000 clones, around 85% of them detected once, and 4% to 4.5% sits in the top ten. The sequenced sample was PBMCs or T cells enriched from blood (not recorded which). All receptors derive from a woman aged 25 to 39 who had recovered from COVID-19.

CDR3 nucleotide sequence: TGTGCCAGCAGCATGGACAGGGTCCATAATTCACCCCTCCACTTT. Translating it yields CASSMDRVHNSPLHF. The rearrangement joins TRBV5-5 to TRBJ1-6, with 8 positions matching TRBD1. Trimming at V came to 4 bases and at J to 5 bases, leaving 5 bases not matched to a gene. The CDR3 has 15 amino acids. The V gene's germline CDR1 is SGHKS and CDR2 YYEKEE (reference sequence).

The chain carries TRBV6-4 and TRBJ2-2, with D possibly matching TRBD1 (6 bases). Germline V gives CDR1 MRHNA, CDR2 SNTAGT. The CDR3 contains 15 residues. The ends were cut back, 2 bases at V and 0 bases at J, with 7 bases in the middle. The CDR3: CASSDEGANTGELFF. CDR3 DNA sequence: TGTGCCAGCAGTGACGAGGGGGCGAACACCGGGGAGCTGTTTTTT.

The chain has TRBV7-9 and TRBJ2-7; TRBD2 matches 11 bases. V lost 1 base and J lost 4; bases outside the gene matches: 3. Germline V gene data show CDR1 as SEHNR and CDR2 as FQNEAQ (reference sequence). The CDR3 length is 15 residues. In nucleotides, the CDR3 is TGTGCCAGCAGCTTAGTACTAGCGGGAGAGTACGAGCAGTACTTC. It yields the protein CASSLVLAGEYEQYF.

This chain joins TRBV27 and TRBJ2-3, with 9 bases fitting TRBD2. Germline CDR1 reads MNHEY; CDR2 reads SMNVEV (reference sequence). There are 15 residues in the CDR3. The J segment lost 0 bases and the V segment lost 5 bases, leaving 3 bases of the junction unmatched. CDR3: CASSLTSGSTDTQYF. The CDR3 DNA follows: TGTGCCAGCAGTCTAACTAGCGGGAGCACAGATACGCAGTATTTT.

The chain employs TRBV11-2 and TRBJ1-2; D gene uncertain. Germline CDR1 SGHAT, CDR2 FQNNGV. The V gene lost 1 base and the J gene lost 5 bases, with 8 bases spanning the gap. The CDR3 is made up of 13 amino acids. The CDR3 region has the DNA TGTGCCAGCAGCTTAGGAGCCGATTATGGCTACACCTTC. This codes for CASSLGADYGYTF.

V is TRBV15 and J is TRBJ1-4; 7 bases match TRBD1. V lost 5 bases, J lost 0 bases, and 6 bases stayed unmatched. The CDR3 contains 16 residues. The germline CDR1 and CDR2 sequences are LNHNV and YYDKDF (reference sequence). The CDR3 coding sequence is TGTGCCACCAGCCGGGGGACAGCTGCAACTAATGAAAAACTGTTTTTT. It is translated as CATSRGTAATNEKLFF.

CDR3 protein: CAPGRGNQPQHF. CDR3 DNA: TGTGCACCCGGGAGGGGCAATCAGCCCCAGCATTTT. This sequence joins TRBV2 and TRBJ1-5; D remains ambiguous. The length of the CDR3 is 12 residues. Per germline, CDR1 SNHLY and CDR2 FYNNEI. The full variable domain, in which reference TRBV2 and TRBJ1-5 provide the parts outside the CDR3, is EPEVTQTPSHQVTQMGQEVILRCVPISNHLYFYWYRQILGQKVEFLVSFYNNEISEKSEIFDDQFSVERPDGSNFTLKIRSTKLEDSAMYFCAPGRGNQPQHFGDGTRLSIL.

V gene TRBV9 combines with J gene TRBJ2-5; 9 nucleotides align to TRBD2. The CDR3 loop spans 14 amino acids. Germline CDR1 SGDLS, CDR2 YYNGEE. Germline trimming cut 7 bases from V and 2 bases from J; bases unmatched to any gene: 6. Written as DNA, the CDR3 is TGTGCCAGCTCCCCTAGCGGGGTACAAGAGACCCAGTACTTC. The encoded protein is CASSPSGVQETQYF.

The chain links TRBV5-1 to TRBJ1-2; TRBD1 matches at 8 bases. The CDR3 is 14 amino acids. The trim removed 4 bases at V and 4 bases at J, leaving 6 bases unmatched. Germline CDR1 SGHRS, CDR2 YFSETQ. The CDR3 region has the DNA TGCGCCAGCAGCAAGACAGGGGAAGCCTATGGCTACACCTTC. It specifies CASSKTGEAYGYTF.

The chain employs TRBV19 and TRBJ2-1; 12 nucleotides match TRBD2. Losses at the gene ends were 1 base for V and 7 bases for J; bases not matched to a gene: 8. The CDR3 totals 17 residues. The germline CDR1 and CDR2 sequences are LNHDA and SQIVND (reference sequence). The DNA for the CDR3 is TGTGCCAGTAGTATAGTCCCCCTAGCGGGAGGGCATAATGAGCAGTTCTTC. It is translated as CASSIVPLAGGHNEQFF. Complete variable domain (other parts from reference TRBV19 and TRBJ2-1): DGGITQSPKYLFRKEGQNVTLSCEQNLNHDAMYWYRQDPGQGLRLIYYSQIVNDFQKGDIAEGYSVSREKKESFPLTVTSAQKNPTAFYLCASSIVPLAGGHNEQFFGPGTRLTVL.

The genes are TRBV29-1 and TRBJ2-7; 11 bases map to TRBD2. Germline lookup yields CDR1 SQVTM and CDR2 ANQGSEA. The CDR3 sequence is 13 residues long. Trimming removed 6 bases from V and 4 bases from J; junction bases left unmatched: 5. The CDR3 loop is CSVRTSGGYEQYF. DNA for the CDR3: TGCAGCGTCCGAACTAGCGGGGGTTACGAGCAGTACTTC.

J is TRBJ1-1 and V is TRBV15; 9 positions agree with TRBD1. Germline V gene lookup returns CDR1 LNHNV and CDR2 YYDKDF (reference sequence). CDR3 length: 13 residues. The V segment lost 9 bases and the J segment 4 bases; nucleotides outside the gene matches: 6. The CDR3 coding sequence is TGTGCCACGAGAGGACAGGGGAGCACTGAAGCTTTCTTT. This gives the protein CATRGQGSTEAFF. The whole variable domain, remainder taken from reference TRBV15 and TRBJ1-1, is DAMVIQNPRYQVTQFGKPVTLSCSQTLNHNVMYWYQQKSSQAPKLLFHYYDKDFNNEADTPDNFQSRRPNTSFCFLDIRSPGLGDTAMYLCATRGQGSTEAFFGQGTRLTVV.

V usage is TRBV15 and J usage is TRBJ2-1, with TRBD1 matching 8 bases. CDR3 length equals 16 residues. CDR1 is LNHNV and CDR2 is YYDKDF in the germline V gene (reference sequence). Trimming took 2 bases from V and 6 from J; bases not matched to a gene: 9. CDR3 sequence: CATSRTRQGLTNEQFF. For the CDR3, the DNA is TGTGCCACCAGCAGAACAAGACAGGGGCTCACCAATGAGCAGTTCTTC.

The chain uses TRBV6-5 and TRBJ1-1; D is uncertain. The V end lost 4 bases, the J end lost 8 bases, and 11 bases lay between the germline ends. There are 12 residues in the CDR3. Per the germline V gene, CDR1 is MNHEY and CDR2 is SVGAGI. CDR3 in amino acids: CASSLNGMEAFF. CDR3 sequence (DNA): TGTGCCAGCAGTTTAAACGGGATGGAAGCTTTCTTT.

CDR3 nucleotides: TGCGCCAGCAGCTTGACAGGGTTACGTGGCGAGCAGTACTTC. Its protein is CASSLTGLRGEQYF. The chain uses TRBV5-1 and TRBJ2-7, with a weak D call TRBD1 (6 bases). CDR3 size: 14 residues. Germline CDR1 and CDR2: SGHRS and YFSETQ. Trimming cost V 1 base and J 6 bases, with 14 bases left between them. The full variable domain, completed using reference TRBV5-1 and TRBJ2-7, is KAGVTQTPRYLIKTRGQQVTLSCSPISGHRSVSWYQQTPGQGLQFLFEYFSETQRNKGNFPGRFSGRQFSNSRSEMNVSTLELGDSALYLCASSLTGLRGEQYFGPGTRLTVT.

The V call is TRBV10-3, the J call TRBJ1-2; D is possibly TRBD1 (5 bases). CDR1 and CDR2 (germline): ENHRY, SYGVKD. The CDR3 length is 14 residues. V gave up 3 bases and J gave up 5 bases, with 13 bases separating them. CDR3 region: CAISDLRGSYGYTF. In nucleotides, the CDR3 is TGTGCCATCAGTGATCTTAGGGGTTCGTATGGCTACACCTTC.

The CDR3 sequence is CASSLRAGGRQPQHF. CDR3 DNA: TGTGCCAGCAGTTTGAGGGCAGGTGGCCGTCAGCCCCAGCATTTT. The rearrangement links TRBV27 to TRBJ1-5; D gene ambiguous. Deletions cut 3 bases from V and 6 bases from J, with 15 bases between. This CDR3 has 15 amino acids. CDR1 is MNHEY, CDR2 SMNVEV, per germline (reference sequence).

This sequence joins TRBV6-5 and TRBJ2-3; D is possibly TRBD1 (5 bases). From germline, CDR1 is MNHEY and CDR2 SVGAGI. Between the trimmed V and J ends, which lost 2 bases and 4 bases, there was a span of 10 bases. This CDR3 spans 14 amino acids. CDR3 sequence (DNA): TGTGCCAGCAGTTACAATCCCAGGGCAGATACGCAGTATTTT. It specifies CASSYNPRADTQYF.

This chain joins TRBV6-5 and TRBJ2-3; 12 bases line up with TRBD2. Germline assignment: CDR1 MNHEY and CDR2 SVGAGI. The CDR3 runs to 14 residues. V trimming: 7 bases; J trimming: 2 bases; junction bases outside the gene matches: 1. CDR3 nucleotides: TGTGCCAGCACTAGCGGGGGGGCCACAGATACGCAGTATTTT. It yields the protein CASTSGGATDTQYF.

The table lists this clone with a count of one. This chain's CDR3 is CSVRLQGMGYGYTF. CDR3 sequence (DNA): TGCAGCGTACGGCTGCAGGGGATGGGGTATGGCTACACCTTC. This chain joins TRBV29-1 and TRBJ1-2; D might be TRBD1 (6 bases). Germline values: CDR1 SQVTM, CDR2 ANQGSEA. There are 14 residues in the CDR3. Trimming stripped 6 bases from V and 5 bases from J, with 19 bases between.

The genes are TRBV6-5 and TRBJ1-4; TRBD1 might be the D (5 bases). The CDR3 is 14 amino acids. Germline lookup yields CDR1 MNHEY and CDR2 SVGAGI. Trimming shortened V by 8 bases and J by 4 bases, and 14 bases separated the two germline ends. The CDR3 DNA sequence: TGTGCCAGCGGAGGGGTAGACTTTAATGAAAAACTGTTTTTT. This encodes CASGGVDFNEKLFF.

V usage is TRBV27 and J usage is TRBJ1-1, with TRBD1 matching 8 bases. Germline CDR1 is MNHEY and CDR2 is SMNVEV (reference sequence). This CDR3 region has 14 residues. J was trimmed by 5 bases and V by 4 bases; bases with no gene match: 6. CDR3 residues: CASSSHRGRTEAFF. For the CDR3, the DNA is TGTGCCAGCAGTTCCCACAGGGGGAGGACTGAAGCTTTCTTT.

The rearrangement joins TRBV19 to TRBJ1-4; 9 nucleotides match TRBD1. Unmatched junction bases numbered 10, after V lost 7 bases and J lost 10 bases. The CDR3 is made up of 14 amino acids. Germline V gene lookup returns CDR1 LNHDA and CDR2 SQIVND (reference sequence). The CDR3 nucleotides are TGTGCCAGTAAACACCGGGACAGGGAGGTAAAACTGTTTTTT. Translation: CASKHRDREVKLFF.

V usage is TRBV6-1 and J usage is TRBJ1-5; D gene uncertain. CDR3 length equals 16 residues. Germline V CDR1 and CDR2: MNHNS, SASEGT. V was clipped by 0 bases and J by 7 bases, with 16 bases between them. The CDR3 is CASSEAARVVRQPQHF. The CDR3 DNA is TGTGCCAGCAGTGAAGCTGCCCGGGTCGTGAGGCAGCCCCAGCATTTT.

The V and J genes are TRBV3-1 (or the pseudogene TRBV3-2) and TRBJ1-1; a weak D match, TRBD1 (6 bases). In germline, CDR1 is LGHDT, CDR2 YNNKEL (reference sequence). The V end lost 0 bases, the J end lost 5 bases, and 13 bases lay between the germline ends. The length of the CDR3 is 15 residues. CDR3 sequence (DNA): TGTGCCAGCAGCCAAGATCGGGGTAGGGGGACTGAAGCTTTCTTT. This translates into CASSQDRGRGTEAFF.

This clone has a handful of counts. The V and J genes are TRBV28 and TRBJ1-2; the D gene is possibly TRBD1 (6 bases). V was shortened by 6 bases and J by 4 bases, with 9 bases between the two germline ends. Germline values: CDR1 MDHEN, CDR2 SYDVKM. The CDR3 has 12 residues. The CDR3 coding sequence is TGTGCCAGCAGCGGACAGTTCTATGGCTACACCTTC. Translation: CASSGQFYGYTF.

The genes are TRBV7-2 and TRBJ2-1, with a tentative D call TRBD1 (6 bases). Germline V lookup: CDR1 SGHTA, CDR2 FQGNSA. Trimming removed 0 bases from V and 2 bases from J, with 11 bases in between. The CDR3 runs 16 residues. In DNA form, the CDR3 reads TGTGCCAGCAGCTTAGCGGTGGGACAAGCCTACAATGAGCAGTTCTTC. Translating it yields CASSLAVGQAYNEQFF. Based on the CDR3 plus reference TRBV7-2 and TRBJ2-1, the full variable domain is GAGVSQSPSNKVTEKGKDVELRCDPISGHTALYWYRQSLGQGLEFLIYFQGNSAPDKSGLPSDRFSAERTGGSVSTLTIQRTQQEDSAVYLCASSLAVGQAYNEQFFGPGTRLTVL.

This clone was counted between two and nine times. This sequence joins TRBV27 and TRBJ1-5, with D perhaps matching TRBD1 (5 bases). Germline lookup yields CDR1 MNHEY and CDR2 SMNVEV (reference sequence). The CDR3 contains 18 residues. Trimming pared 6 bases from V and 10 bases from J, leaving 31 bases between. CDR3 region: CASSQTQPRRGGSAPQHF. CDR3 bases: TGTGCCAGCAGCCAAACTCAACCAAGAAGGGGAGGATCAGCCCCCCAGCATTTT.

CDR3 region: CASSVTGTRNEQYF. DNA of the CDR3: TGCGCCAGCAGCGTGACCGGGACAAGGAACGAGCAGTACTTC. The V gene is TRBV5-1, the J gene TRBJ2-7; D may be TRBD1 (6 bases). With 4 bases removed from V and 5 bases from J, the gap between germline ends came to 16 bases. The CDR3 length is 14 residues. Germline V CDR1 and CDR2: SGHRS, YFSETQ.

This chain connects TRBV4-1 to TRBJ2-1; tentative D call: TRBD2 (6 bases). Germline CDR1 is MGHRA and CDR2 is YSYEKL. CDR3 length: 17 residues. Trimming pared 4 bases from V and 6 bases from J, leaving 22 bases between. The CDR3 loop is CASSLPQGGGGINEQFF. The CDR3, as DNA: TGCGCCAGCAGCCTGCCCCAGGGTGGCGGAGGGATCAATGAGCAGTTCTTC.